Reported below is one T cell receptor (beta chain). As yet, its antigen is unknown. It was with 60 Vbeta and 13 Jbeta primers that the PCR ran. Assay: immunoSEQ multiplex PCR; the TCRdb copy retains only in-frame clones and omits some. The sample gives around 150,000 clones, 80% to 90% of which show up once; approximately 8.5% is in the top ten. This sample was taken from a study of cytomegalovirus exposure and HLA in healthy donors. For the study at large: Of the donors genotyped, several hundred in all, around 77% fell in the Caucasian-associated ancestry cluster.

Regarding the study as a whole: A later analysis showed TCR association rates differing by HLA locus, peaking at DRB1 and lowest at HLA-C. Roughly uniform sequencing depth across donors was assumed, possibly incorrectly. Being productive about 87% or about 30% of the time was typical of most TCR beta V segments in an earlier analysis.

Sequencing was carried out using PBMCs. This receptor was taken from a man in his late teens or twenties in good health and CMV-seropositive.

CDR3 DNA sequence: TGTGCCAGCAGTTTAATGACAGGGGGCGGCGGGGAGCTGTTTTTT. It specifies CASSLMTGGGGELFF. The chain couples TRBV28 to TRBJ2-2, with TRBD1 identical over 10 bases. Germline V CDR1 and CDR2: MDHEN, SYDVKM. The V and J ends lost 2 bases and 7 bases, in that order; junction bases with no gene match: 4. The CDR3 sequence is 15 residues long.